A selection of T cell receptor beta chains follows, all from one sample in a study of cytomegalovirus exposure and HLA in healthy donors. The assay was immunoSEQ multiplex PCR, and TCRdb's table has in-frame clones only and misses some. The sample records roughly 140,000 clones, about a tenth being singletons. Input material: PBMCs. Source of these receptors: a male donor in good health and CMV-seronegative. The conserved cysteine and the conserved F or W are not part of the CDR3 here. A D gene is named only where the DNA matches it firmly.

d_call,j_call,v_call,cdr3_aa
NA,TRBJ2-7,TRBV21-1,ASSVGGGEGFEQY
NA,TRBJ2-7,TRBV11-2,ASSPSRQASYEQY
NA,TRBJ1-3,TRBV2,ASSDGSGSGNTIY
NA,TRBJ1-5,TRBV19,ASTGQGYQDSNQPQH
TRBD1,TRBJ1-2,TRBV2,ASTSGGLGYT
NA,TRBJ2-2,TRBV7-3,ASSSSRVPGELF
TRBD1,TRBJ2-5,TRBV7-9,ASSLGQGSQETQY
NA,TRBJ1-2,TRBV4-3,ASSQDSGGYYGYT
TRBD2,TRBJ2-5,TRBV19,ASSSHSGGKETQY
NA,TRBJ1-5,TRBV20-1,SASRAQPQH
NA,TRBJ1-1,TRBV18,ASSPDRIPLNTEAF
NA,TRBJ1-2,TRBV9,ASGGGQRGKDYGYT
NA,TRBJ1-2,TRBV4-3,ASSQDRLRGANYGYT
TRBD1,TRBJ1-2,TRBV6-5,ASSYSPGQGQGYT
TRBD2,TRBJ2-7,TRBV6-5,ASRGGLAGGYEQY